This T cell receptor beta chain is from a study of T cell responses to AZD1222 COVID-19 vaccine. On this clone: Its antigen is undetermined.

Whole-study findings and limits: Unmutated variant regions reportedly attract nearly half of all spike-specific TCRs. Donors were largely white British and mainly female; clonal diversity was possibly underestimated.

Sequencing was performed with immunoSEQ multiplex PCR; in TCRdb, only in-frame clones are kept and a portion is missing. The sample records around 70,000 clones, about 85% being singletons. The CDR3 has 13 amino acids. CDR1 is LNHNV, CDR2 YYDKDF, per germline (reference sequence). V was trimmed by 0 bases and J by 8 bases, leaving 7 bases between them. The J gene is TRBJ1-4, the V gene TRBV15; tentatively, D is TRBD1 (5 bases). The input for sequencing was peripheral blood, taken on day 0 of AZD1222 vaccination. This TCR was sampled from an adult in good health. The CDR3 loop reads CATSRDGDEKLFF. For the CDR3, the DNA is TGTGCCACCAGCAGAGATGGGGACGAAAAACTGTTTTTT. Together with reference TRBV15 and TRBJ1-4, the CDR3 gives the full variable domain: DAMVIQNPRYQVTQFGKPVTLSCSQTLNHNVMYWYQQKSSQAPKLLFHYYDKDFNNEADTPDNFQSRRPNTSFCFLDIRSPGLGDTAMYLCATSRDGDEKLFFGSGTQLSVL.